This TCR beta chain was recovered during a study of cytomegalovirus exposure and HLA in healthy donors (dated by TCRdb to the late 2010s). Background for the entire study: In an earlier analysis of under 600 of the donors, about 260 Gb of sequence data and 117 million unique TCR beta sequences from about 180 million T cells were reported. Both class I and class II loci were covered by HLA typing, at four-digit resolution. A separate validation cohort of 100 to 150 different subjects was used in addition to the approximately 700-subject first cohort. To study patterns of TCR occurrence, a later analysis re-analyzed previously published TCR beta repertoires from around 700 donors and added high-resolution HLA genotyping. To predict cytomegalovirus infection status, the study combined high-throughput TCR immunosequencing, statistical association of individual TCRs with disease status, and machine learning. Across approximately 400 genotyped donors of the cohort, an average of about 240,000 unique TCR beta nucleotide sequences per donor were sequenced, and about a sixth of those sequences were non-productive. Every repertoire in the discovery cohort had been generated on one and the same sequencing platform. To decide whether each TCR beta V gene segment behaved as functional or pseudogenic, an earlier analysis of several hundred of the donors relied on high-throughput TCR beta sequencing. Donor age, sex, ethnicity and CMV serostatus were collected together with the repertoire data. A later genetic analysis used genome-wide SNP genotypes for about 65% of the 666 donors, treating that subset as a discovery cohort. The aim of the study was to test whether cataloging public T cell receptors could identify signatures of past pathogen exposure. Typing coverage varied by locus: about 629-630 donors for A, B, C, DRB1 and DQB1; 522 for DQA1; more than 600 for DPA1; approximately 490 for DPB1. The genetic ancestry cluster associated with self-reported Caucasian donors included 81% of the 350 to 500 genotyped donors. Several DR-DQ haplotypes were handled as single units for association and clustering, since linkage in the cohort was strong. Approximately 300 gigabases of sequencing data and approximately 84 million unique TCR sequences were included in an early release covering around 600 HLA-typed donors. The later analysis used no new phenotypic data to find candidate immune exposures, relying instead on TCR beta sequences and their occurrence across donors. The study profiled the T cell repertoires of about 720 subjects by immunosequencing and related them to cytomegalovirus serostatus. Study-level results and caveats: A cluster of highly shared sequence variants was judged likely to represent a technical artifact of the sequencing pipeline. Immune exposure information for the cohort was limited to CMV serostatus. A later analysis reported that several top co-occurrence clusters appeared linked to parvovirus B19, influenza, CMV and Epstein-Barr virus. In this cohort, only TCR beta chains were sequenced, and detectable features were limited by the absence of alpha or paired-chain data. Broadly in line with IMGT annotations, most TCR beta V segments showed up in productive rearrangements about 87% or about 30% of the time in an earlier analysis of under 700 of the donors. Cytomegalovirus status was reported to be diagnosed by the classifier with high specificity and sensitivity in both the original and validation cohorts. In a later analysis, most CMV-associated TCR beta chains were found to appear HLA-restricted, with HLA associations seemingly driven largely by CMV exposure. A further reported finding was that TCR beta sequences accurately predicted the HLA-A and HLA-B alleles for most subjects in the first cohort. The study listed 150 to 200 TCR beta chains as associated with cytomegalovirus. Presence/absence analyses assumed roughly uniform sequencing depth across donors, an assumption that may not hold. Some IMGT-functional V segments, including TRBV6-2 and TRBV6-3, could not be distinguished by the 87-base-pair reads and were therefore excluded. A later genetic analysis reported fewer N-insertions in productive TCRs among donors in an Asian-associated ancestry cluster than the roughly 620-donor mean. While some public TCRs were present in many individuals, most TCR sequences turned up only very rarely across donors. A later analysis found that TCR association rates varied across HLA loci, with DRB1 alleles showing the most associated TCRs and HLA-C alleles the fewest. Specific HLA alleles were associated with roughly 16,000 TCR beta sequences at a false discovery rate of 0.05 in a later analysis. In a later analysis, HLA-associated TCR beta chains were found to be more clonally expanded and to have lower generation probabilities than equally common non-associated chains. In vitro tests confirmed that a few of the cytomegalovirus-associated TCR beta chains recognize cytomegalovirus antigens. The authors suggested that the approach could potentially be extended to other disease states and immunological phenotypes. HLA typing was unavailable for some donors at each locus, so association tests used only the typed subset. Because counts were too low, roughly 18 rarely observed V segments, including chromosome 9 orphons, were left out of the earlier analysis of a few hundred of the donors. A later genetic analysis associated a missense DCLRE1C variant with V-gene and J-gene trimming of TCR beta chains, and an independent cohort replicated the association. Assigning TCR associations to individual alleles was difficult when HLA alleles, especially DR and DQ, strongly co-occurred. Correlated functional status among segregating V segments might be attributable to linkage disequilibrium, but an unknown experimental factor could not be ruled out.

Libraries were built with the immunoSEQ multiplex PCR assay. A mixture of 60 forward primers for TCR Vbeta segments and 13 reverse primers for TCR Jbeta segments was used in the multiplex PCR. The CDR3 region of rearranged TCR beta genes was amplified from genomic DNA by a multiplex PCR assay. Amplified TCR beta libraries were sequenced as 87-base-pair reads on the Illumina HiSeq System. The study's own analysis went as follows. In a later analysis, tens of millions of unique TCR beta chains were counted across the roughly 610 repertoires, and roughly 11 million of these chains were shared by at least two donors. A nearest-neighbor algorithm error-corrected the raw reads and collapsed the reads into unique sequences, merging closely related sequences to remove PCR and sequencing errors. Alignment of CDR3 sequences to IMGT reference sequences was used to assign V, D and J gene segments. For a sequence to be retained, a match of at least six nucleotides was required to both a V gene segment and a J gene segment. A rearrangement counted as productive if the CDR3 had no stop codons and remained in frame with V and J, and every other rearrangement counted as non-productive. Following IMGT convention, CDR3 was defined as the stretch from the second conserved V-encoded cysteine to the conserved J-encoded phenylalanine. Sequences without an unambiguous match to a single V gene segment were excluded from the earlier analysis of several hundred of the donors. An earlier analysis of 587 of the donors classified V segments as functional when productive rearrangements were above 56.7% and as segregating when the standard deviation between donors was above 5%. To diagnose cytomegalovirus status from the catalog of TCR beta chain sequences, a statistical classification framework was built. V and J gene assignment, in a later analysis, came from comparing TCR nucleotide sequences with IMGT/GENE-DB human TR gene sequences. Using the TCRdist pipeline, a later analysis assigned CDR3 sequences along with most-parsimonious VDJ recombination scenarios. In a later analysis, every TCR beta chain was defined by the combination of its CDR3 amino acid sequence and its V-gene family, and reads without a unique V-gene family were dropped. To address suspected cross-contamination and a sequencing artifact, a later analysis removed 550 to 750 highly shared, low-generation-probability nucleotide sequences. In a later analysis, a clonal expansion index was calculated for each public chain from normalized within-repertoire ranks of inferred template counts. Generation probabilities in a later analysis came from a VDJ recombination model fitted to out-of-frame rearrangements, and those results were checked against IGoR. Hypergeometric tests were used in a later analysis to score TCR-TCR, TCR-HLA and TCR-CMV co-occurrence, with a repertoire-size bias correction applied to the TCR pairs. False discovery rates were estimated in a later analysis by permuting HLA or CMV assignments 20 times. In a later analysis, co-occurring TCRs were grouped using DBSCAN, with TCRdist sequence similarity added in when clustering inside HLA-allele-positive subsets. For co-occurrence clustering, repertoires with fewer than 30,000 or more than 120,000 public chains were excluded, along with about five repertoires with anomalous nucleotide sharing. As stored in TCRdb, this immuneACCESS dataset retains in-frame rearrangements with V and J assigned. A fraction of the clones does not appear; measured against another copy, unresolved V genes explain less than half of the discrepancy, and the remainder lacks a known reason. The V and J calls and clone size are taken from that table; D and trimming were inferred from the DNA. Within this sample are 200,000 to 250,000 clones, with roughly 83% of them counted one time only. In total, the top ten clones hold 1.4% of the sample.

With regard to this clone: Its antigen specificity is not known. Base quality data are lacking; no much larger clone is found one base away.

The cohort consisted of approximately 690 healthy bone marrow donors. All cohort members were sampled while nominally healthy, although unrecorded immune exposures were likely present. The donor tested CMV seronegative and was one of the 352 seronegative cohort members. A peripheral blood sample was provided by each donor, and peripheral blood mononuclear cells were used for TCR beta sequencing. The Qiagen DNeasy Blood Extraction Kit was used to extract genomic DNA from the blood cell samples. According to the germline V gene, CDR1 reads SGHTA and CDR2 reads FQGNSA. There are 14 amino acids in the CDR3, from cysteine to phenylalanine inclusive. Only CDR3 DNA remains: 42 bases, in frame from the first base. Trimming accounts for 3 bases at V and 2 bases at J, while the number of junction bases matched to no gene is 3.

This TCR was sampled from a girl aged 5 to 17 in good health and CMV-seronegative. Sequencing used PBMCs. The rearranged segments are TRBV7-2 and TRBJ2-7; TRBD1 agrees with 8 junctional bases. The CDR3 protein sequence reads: CASSFDRGTYEQYF. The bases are TGTGCCAGCAGCTTCGACAGGGGCACCTACGAGCAGTACTTC.